A single sample gave rise to the 18 T cell receptor beta chains below, sequenced in a study of CD8 T cells in Susac syndrome. Reverse transcription of 0.5 to 1 ug RNA was performed with random hexamers. TCRdb reprocessed the immunoSEQ multiplex PCR reads with MiXCR, giving one entry per CDR3 protein. The table includes 150,000 to 250,000 distinct CDR3 sequences, 90% to 95% detected once. Material for sequencing was CD4+ T cells from PBMCs. The origin of the receptors is a human donor with multiple sclerosis.

This chain uses TRBV2 with TRBJ2-5; D is possibly TRBD1 or TRBD2 (5 bases each). The V and J ends lost 6 bases and 10 bases respectively, with 15 bases between them. The germline V gene encodes CDR1 SNHLY and CDR2 FYNNEI. The CDR3 spans 12 residues. The CDR3 bases are TGTGCCAGCAGAGGGACCTTACGGATCCAGTACTTC. Its translation is CASRGTLRIQYF.

The rearrangement joins TRBV5-1 to TRBJ1-1; D possibly corresponds to TRBD1 (5 bases). CDR3 length equals 13 residues. In germline, CDR1 is SGHRS, CDR2 YFSETQ. Trimming shortened V by 3 bases and J by 7 bases, and 13 bases separated the two germline ends. As DNA, the CDR3 is TGCGCCAGCAGCTGGAGGGACGGGAGTGAAGCTTTCTTT. This codes for CASSWRDGSEAFF.

The chain couples TRBV7-9 to TRBJ1-5; weak D call: TRBD1 (6 bases). The CDR3 loop spans 12 amino acids. CDR1 is SEHNR, CDR2 FQNEAQ, per germline (reference sequence). The DNA for the CDR3 is TGTGCTACCACAGGGAATGATCAGCCCCAGCATTTT. Its translation is CATTGNDQPQHF.

J is TRBJ2-7 and V is TRBV18, with no clear D. The CDR3 is made up of 12 amino acids. In germline, CDR1 is KGHSH, CDR2 LQKENI. Trimming pared 3 bases from V and 4 bases from J, leaving 7 bases between. The DNA of the CDR3 is TGTGCCAGCTCACCCACCGGGTACGAGCAGTACTTC. Residues: CASSPTGYEQYF.

This clonotype has only one observation. The chain has TRBV6-5 and TRBJ2-3; 8 nucleotides agree with TRBD2. CDR1 and CDR2 (germline): MNHEY, SVGAGI. The CDR3 runs to 15 residues. Trimming took 3 bases from V and 0 from J; bases not matched to a gene: 2. CDR3 region: CASSYSGASTDTQYF. The CDR3 nucleotides are TGTGCCAGCAGTTATAGCGGGGCCAGCACAGATACGCAGTATTTT.

This rearrangement joins TRBV7-2 to TRBJ2-7, with 7 nucleotides matching TRBD1. V trimming: 5 bases; J trimming: 0 bases; junction bases outside the gene matches: 13. This CDR3 contains 17 residues. Looked up from germline, CDR1 is SGHTA and CDR2 is FQGNSA. This CDR3 is CASSLLPGQTFSYEQYF. In DNA form, the CDR3 reads TGTGCCAGCAGCCTTTTACCGGGACAGACATTCTCCTACGAGCAGTACTTC.

This chain uses TRBV7-9 with TRBJ2-7; D call uncertain. The germline V gene encodes CDR1 SEHNR and CDR2 FQNEAQ (reference sequence). The CDR3 sequence is 13 residues long. The germline V and J ends were trimmed by 8 bases and 0 bases, with 11 bases remaining between them. CDR3 loop: CASSPLSSYEQYF. In DNA form, the CDR3 reads TGTGCCAGCTCCCCGCTAAGCTCCTACGAGCAGTACTTC. Full variable domain (remainder filled in from reference TRBV7-9 and TRBJ2-7): DTGVSQNPRHKITKRGQNVTFRCDPISEHNRLYWYRQTLGQGPEFLTYFQNEAQLEKSRLLSDRFSAERPKGSFSTLEIQRTEQGDSAMYLCASSPLSSYEQYFGPGTRLTVT.

J is TRBJ2-1 and V is TRBV7-2; 7 bases map to TRBD1. Germline V gives CDR1 SGHTA, CDR2 FQGNSA. The CDR3 length is 14 residues. V lost 7 bases to trimming and J lost 10 bases; unmatched junction nucleotides: 13. Here the CDR3 reads CASTTQGNVGEQFF. Written as DNA, the CDR3 is TGTGCCAGCACCACACAGGGGAATGTCGGGGAGCAGTTCTTC.

The chain uses TRBV30 and TRBJ2-1; 10 bases fit TRBD2. CDR1 is GTSNPN, CDR2 SVGIG, per germline (reference sequence). V was clipped by 2 bases and J by 9 bases; unmatched bases: 7. The CDR3 loop spans 14 amino acids. The CDR3 coding sequence is TGTGCCTGGAGTCCTCTAGCGGGAGTCGGTGAGCAGTTCTTC. Its translation: CAWSPLAGVGEQFF.

The chain carries TRBV9 and TRBJ2-1; perhaps TRBD2 as D (6 bases). The germline gives CDR1 SGDLS, CDR2 YYNGEE. The V gene lost 0 bases and the J gene lost 2 bases, with 15 bases spanning the gap. The CDR3 contains 17 residues. The CDR3 loop reads CASSVERGLTPYNEQFF. CDR3 bases: TGTGCCAGCAGCGTAGAACGGGGACTGACACCCTACAATGAGCAGTTCTTC. Drawing the rest from reference TRBV9 and TRBJ2-1, the complete variable domain is DSGVTQTPKHLITATGQRVTLRCSPRSGDLSVYWYQQSLDQGLQFLIQYYNGEERAKGNILERFSAQQFPDLHSELNLSSLELGDSALYFCASSVERGLTPYNEQFFGPGTRLTVL.

This rearrangement joins TRBV18 to TRBJ2-5; D possibly uses TRBD1 or TRBD2 (5 bases each). V lost 5 bases, J lost 2 bases, and 18 bases lay in between. The CDR3 loop spans 16 amino acids. Germline CDR1 reads KGHSH; CDR2 reads LQKENI. The CDR3 sequence: CASSFAGALRQETQYF. CDR3 DNA: TGTGCCAGCTCATTTGCCGGGGCGCTGAGGCAAGAGACCCAGTACTTC.

The chain is built from TRBV29-1 and TRBJ2-1; TRBD2 agrees at 11 bases. The CDR3 sequence is 13 residues long. CDR1 SQVTM and CDR2 ANQGSEA come from the germline V gene. V gave up 5 bases and J gave up 9 bases; unmatched junction bases: 6. CDR3 in DNA: TGCAGCGTTCGGGTTAGCGGGAGGGGTGAGCAGTTCTTC. Translating gives CSVRVSGRGEQFF.

This clonotype was recorded a few times. J is TRBJ2-5 and V is TRBV27; D may be TRBD2 (6 bases). Germline CDR1 MNHEY, CDR2 SMNVEV (reference sequence). This CDR3 contains 12 residues. V was shortened by 6 bases and J by 5 bases, with 10 bases between the two germline ends. The CDR3: CASSLRGETQYF. The CDR3 DNA is TGTGCCAGCAGCTTACGGGGGGAGACCCAGTACTTC.

The chain has TRBV29-1 and TRBJ1-5; tentative D call: TRBD1 (5 bases). This CDR3 has 13 residues. V lost 4 bases to trimming and J lost 8 bases, with 15 bases between them. Looked up from germline, CDR1 is SQVTM and CDR2 is ANQGSEA. CDR3 region: CSVAGHKGEPQHF. CDR3 sequence (DNA): TGCAGCGTTGCAGGACATAAAGGGGAGCCCCAGCATTTT.

The chain employs TRBV20-1 and TRBJ1-3, with a weak D call TRBD1 (5 bases). Germline lookup yields CDR1 DFQATT and CDR2 SNEGSKA (reference sequence). The V end lost 7 bases, the J end lost 5 bases, and 12 bases lay between the germline ends. This CDR3 is 12 amino acids long. This CDR3 reads CSVGQGRNTIYF. CDR3 coding DNA: TGCAGTGTTGGTCAGGGAAGAAACACCATATATTTT.

The chain couples TRBV5-4 to TRBJ1-2; D gene unclear. Germline V CDR1 and CDR2: SGHNT, YYREEE (reference sequence). There are 14 residues in the CDR3. Trimming stripped 4 bases from V and 0 bases from J, with 10 bases between. CDR3 sequence (DNA): TGTGCCAGCAGCCTTTCCAAGCCTAACTATGGCTACACCTTC. It encodes CASSLSKPNYGYTF. Full variable domain (missing parts from reference TRBV5-4 and TRBJ1-2): ETGVTQSPTHLIKTRGQQVTLRCSSQSGHNTVSWYQQALGQGPQFIFQYYREEENGRGNFPPRFSGLQFPNYSSELNVNALELDDSALYLCASSLSKPNYGYTFGSGTRLTVV.

The DNA for the CDR3 is TGTGCCATCAGTGAGGTAGATAGCGGGAGGGCCGGCAAGCAGTTCTTC. Its protein product is CAISEVDSGRAGKQFF. This chain connects TRBV10-3 to TRBJ2-1; TRBD2 agrees at 11 bases. The junction had 11 bases not matched to a gene; V was cut back by 2 bases and J by 11 bases. This CDR3 is 16 amino acids long. Germline V gene lookup returns CDR1 ENHRY and CDR2 SYGVKD.

This sequence joins TRBV20-1 and TRBJ2-5; no clear D gene. V was clipped by 6 bases and J by 3 bases, with 14 bases between them. The germline CDR1 and CDR2 sequences are DFQATT and SNEGSKA (reference sequence). This CDR3 has 13 amino acids. CDR3 residues: CSATLGSEETQYF. The CDR3 coding sequence is TGCAGTGCCACCTTAGGGTCCGAAGAGACCCAGTACTTC.